Listed below are T cell receptor beta chains from one sample, sequenced in a study of spatial heterogeneity in lung cancer. TCRdb re-called the 5' RACE reads with MiXCR, one entry per CDR3 protein. The sample records fewer than 20,000 distinct CDR3 sequences, 7% to 7.5% being singletons. Specimen: lung tumor tissue, collected at surgery. Source of these receptors: a female donor with early-stage non-small cell lung cancer. Each CDR3 is given with its conserved first and last residue. The order of the fields is CDR3 protein, CDR3 DNA, clone size, V gene, J gene, D gene. A D gene is named only where the DNA matches it firmly. A clone size is listed for some rows: how often the clone was seen (once, few, many), or a class if it is expanded.

CDR3: CSSLGGGQETQYF; DNA: TGCAGCTCCCTCGGGGGCGGCCAAGAGACCCAGTACTTC; size: many; V: TRBV29-1; J: TRBJ2-5; D: -
CDR3: CASSYSSSIAGYTF; DNA: TGTGCCAGCAGTTACTCGTCGTCTATAGCTGGCTACACCTTC; size: -; V: TRBV6-6; J: TRBJ1-2; D: -
CDR3: CASSFPGDNQPQHF; DNA: TGTGCCAGCAGTTTCCCAGGGGACAATCAGCCCCAGCATTTT; size: many; V: TRBV12-3/TRBV12-4; J: TRBJ1-5; D: -
CDR3: CASSPPDSGNTIYF; DNA: TGTGCCAGCAGCCCGCCAGACTCTGGAAACACCATATATTTT; size: many; V: TRBV12-3/TRBV12-4; J: TRBJ1-3; D: -
CDR3: CASTQSRGTEAFF; DNA: TGTGCCAGTACCCAAAGTAGAGGGACTGAAGCTTTCTTT; size: -; V: TRBV19; J: TRBJ1-1; D: -
CDR3: CSASFPDDSGANVLTF; DNA: TGCAGTGCCTCCTTCCCCGACGACTCTGGGGCCAACGTCCTGACTTTC; size: medium-sized; V: TRBV20-1; J: TRBJ2-6; D: -
CDR3: CASSYGERGAYNEQFF; DNA: TGTGCCAGCAGTTACGGGGAGCGGGGGGCTTACAATGAGCAGTTCTTC; size: many; V: TRBV6-2/TRBV6-3; J: TRBJ2-1; D: TRBD2
CDR3: CASRVGDRATNEKLFF; DNA: TGTGCCAGTCGGGTCGGGGACAGAGCAACTAATGAAAAACTGTTTTTT; size: few; V: TRBV27; J: TRBJ1-4; D: TRBD1
CDR3: CAISDSRDTDTQYF; DNA: TGTGCCATCAGTGATTCCAGGGATACAGATACGCAGTATTTT; size: few; V: TRBV10-3; J: TRBJ2-3; D: -
CDR3: CASSNGGNTGELFF; DNA: TGCGCCAGCAGCAACGGGGGAAACACCGGGGAGCTGTTTTTT; size: many; V: TRBV5-1; J: TRBJ2-2; D: -
CDR3: CASSFTGTSSSGGELFF; DNA: TGTGCCAGCAGCTTCACCGGGACTAGCTCCTCTGGCGGGGAGCTGTTTTTT; size: many; V: TRBV7-3; J: TRBJ2-2; D: TRBD2
CDR3: CASRAAGGYPLEQYF; DNA: TGTGCCAGCAGAGCGGCAGGGGGCTACCCCCTCGAGCAGTACTTC; size: many; V: TRBV28; J: TRBJ2-7; D: TRBD1
CDR3: CASTLDTTGYNEQFF; DNA: TGTGCCAGCACCCTAGACACTACCGGCTACAATGAGCAGTTCTTC; size: -; V: TRBV12-3/TRBV12-4; J: TRBJ2-1; D: -
CDR3: CASSPGPPSSGANVLTF; DNA: TGTGCCAGCAGCCCCGGGCCCCCGTCCTCTGGGGCCAACGTCCTGACTTTC; size: many; V: TRBV7-2; J: TRBJ2-6; D: -
CDR3: CASSPEADREQFF; DNA: TGTGCCAGCAGCCCCGAGGCGGACAGGGAGCAGTTCTTC; size: many; V: TRBV5-4; J: TRBJ2-1; D: TRBD1
CDR3: CSAIGSGGATDTQYF; DNA: TGCAGTGCCATTGGGAGCGGGGGGGCCACAGATACGCAGTATTTT; size: few; V: TRBV20-1; J: TRBJ2-3; D: TRBD2
CDR3: CASSGGGEPYEQYF; DNA: TGCGCCAGCAGCGGAGGCGGGGAACCCTACGAGCAGTACTTC; size: many; V: TRBV5-1; J: TRBJ2-7; D: -
CDR3: CASSLGQATGATNEKLFF; DNA: TGTGCCAGCAGCTTAGGCCAGGCGACGGGGGCAACTAATGAAAAACTGTTTTTT; size: many; V: TRBV7-6; J: TRBJ1-4; D: -
CDR3: CASSLGQLNTEAFF; DNA: TGTGCCAGCAGCCTCGGACAGCTCAACACTGAAGCTTTCTTT; size: -; V: TRBV3-1; J: TRBJ1-1; D: -
CDR3: CSARDPKRGDTDTQYF; DNA: TGCAGTGCTAGAGACCCAAAGCGGGGGGACACAGATACGCAGTATTTT; size: few; V: TRBV20-1; J: TRBJ2-3; D: TRBD2
CDR3: CAIRTSGGSNEQYF; DNA: TGTGCCATCAGGACTAGCGGGGGGAGTAACGAGCAGTACTTC; size: many; V: TRBV10-3; J: TRBJ2-7; D: TRBD2
CDR3: CASSLISGDYGYTF; DNA: TGTGCCAGCAGCTTAATCTCAGGGGACTATGGCTACACCTTC; size: many; V: TRBV7-8; J: TRBJ1-2; D: -
CDR3: CASSMEQGADQPQHF; DNA: TGTGCCAGTAGTATGGAACAGGGGGCAGATCAGCCCCAGCATTTT; size: -; V: TRBV19; J: TRBJ1-5; D: TRBD1
CDR3: CASSPGTTQETQYF; DNA: TGCGCCAGCAGCCCGGGGACAACTCAAGAGACCCAGTACTTC; size: many; V: TRBV5-1; J: TRBJ2-5; D: -
CDR3: CASSLTADRSKTQYF; DNA: TGTGCCAGCAGCTTAACTGCCGATCGATCAAAGACCCAGTACTTC; size: medium-sized; V: TRBV7-3; J: TRBJ2-5; D: -
CDR3: CASSVGLDSYNEQFF; DNA: TGTGCCAGCAGCGTAGGACTTGACTCCTACAATGAGCAGTTCTTC; size: many; V: TRBV9; J: TRBJ2-1; D: -
CDR3: CASQPPRDTGELFF; DNA: TGTGCCAGCCAACCCCCCCGAGACACCGGGGAGCTGTTTTTT; size: -; V: TRBV13; J: TRBJ2-2; D: -
CDR3: CASSGGGSYSNQPQHF; DNA: TGTGCCAGCAGTGGGGGCGGGAGTTATAGCAATCAGCCCCAGCATTTT; size: many; V: TRBV21-1; J: TRBJ1-5; D: -
CDR3: CASSLAGTGGGNSPLHF; DNA: TGTGCCAGCAGCTTAGCCGGGACAGGGGGTGGTAATTCACCCCTCCACTTT; size: many; V: TRBV13; J: TRBJ1-6; D: TRBD1
CDR3: CASSLFSGGAHNEQFF; DNA: TGTGCCAGCAGTTTATTCAGCGGGGGGGCCCATAACGAGCAGTTCTTC; size: -; V: TRBV12-3/TRBV12-4; J: TRBJ2-1; D: TRBD2
CDR3: CASRPGTANTGELFF; DNA: TGTGCCAGCAGACCCGGGACAGCGAACACCGGGGAGCTGTTTTTT; size: few; V: TRBV6-6; J: TRBJ2-2; D: TRBD1
CDR3: CASSFRSGSEQYF; DNA: TGTGCCAGCAGCTTCAGATCGGGCAGCGAGCAGTACTTC; size: many; V: TRBV11-3; J: TRBJ2-7; D: -
CDR3: CASSIRPDTYEQYF; DNA: TGTGCCAGCAGCATAAGACCAGATACCTACGAGCAGTACTTC; size: many; V: TRBV7-2; J: TRBJ2-7; D: -
CDR3: CATRSVFEAFF; DNA: TGTGCCACCCGGTCTGTGTTTGAAGCTTTCTTT; size: many; V: TRBV28; J: TRBJ1-1; D: -
CDR3: CASSPGSPATEAFF; DNA: TGTGCCAGCTCACCGGGTTCCCCTGCCACTGAAGCTTTCTTT; size: many; V: TRBV18; J: TRBJ1-1; D: -
CDR3: CASSLTALSYEQYF; DNA: TGTGCCAGCAGTTTGACAGCCCTCTCCTACGAGCAGTACTTC; size: -; V: TRBV12-3/TRBV12-4; J: TRBJ2-7; D: -
CDR3: CSARDSNSNSPLHF; DNA: TGCAGTGCTAGAGACTCGAATTCGAATTCACCCCTCCACTTT; size: many; V: TRBV20-1; J: TRBJ1-6; D: -
CDR3: CASSEASGVVREQYF; DNA: TGTGCCAGCAGTGAAGCTAGCGGAGTAGTACGGGAGCAGTACTTC; size: many; V: TRBV2; J: TRBJ2-7; D: -
CDR3: CASSYSAGPATFSNQPQHF; DNA: TGTGCCAGCAGTTACTCGGCAGGCCCTGCAACCTTTAGCAATCAGCCCCAGCATTTT; size: -; V: TRBV6-6; J: TRBJ1-5; D: -
CDR3: CASSQALDRGRYTF; DNA: TGTGCCAGCAGCCAAGCTTTGGACAGGGGCCGCTACACCTTC; size: medium-sized; V: TRBV14; J: TRBJ1-2; D: TRBD1
CDR3: CASSVDVGVLQETQYF; DNA: TGTGCCAGCAGCGTAGATGTCGGGGTCCTACAAGAGACCCAGTACTTC; size: few; V: TRBV9; J: TRBJ2-5; D: -
CDR3: CASTPGWAGELFF; DNA: TGTGCCAGCACCCCGGGCTGGGCCGGGGAGCTGTTTTTT; size: many; V: TRBV12-3/TRBV12-4; J: TRBJ2-2; D: -
CDR3: CASSLEMRGLAGGPLSKETQYF; DNA: TGTGCCAGCAGCTTAGAAATGAGGGGACTAGCGGGGGGGCCGCTGTCTAAAGAGACCCAGTACTTC; size: many; V: TRBV7-8; J: TRBJ2-5; D: TRBD2
CDR3: CATSDSSGTGATDTQYF; DNA: TGTGCCACCAGTGATTCCTCCGGGACAGGGGCGACAGATACGCAGTATTTT; size: many; V: TRBV24-1; J: TRBJ2-3; D: TRBD1
CDR3: CASSEGYTGELFF; DNA: TGTGCCAGCAGTGAAGGCTACACCGGGGAGCTGTTTTTT; size: -; V: TRBV11-2; J: TRBJ2-2; D: -
CDR3: CASSQELPGRVLADTQYF; DNA: TGCGCCAGCAGCCAAGAGTTGCCAGGGCGGGTTTTAGCAGATACGCAGTATTTT; size: -; V: TRBV4-3; J: TRBJ2-3; D: -